This T cell receptor beta chain was recorded in a study of blood T cells in healthy people across ages. The second PCR ran roughly 7 to 12 cycles with a sample-barcoded 5' primer and J-beta primers. TCRdb fed the 5' RACE reads into MiXCR, producing one record per CDR3 protein. The sample includes about 830,000 distinct CDR3 sequences, approximately 59% of them seen just once. Turning to this clonotype: Its antigen is still unknown.

Study-wide findings and caveats: It was the long-lived donors that had more naive CD4+ cells and higher diversity than aged donors.

V shed 5 bases and J shed 0 bases, with 10 bases lying between them. CDR1 MDHEN and CDR2 SYDVKM come from the germline V gene. The CDR3 is made up of 15 amino acids. This clonotype was sampled from a man in his thirties or forties in good health. Sequencing was done on a sample of blood. The chain recombines TRBV28 with TRBJ1-4; no clear D gene. The CDR3 coding sequence is TGTGCCAGCAGTATAGACCGTGCAACTAATGAAAAACTGTTTTTT. Protein product: CASSIDRATNEKLFF.